Included here is one TCR beta chain sequence, with context. Its antigen has not been determined. Base qualities are not recorded, but no much larger clone differs from it by a single base. The data were obtained in a study of glioma-infiltrating T cells after dendritic cell vaccination listed by TCRdb under 2016. Turning to the overall study: Of the 15 or so glioblastoma patients in the cohort, all drawn from Phase I and II dendritic cell vaccination trials, 9 were newly diagnosed and 6 had recurrent disease. TCR sequencing metrics, including TIL content and tumor-blood repertoire overlap, were correlated with survival after dendritic cell vaccination. Each patient got three intradermal injections of the dendritic cell vaccine, spaced at biweekly intervals, in the arm below the axilla. In glioblastoma patients vaccinated with dendritic cells, deep sequencing of TCR beta CDR3 regions served to measure tumor-infiltrating lymphocyte content and to compare repertoires between tumor and blood. Patients received autologous tumor lysate-pulsed dendritic cell vaccination between about 2002 and 2013. The vaccine was prepared from monocyte-derived dendritic cells that were cultured for more than six days with IL-4 and GM-CSF and then pulsed overnight with autologous tumor lysate. The research as a whole found: The three-group TCR overlap response model was described as speculative and requiring prospective validation. No direct relationship between TCR clonality and survival was found, suggesting that a diverse polyclonal response may matter. The cohort was small and heterogeneous, few patients had complete blood and tumor sets, and even fewer had initial-recurrent tumor pairs. After dendritic cell vaccination, a higher estimated pretreatment TIL content predicted longer time to progression and overall survival.

Using the immunoSEQ assay, TCRB CDR3 regions were amplified from approximately 1.9 micrograms of genomic DNA, or from all available DNA when less than that was on hand. Multiplex PCR used 60 forward primers for TCR V beta segments and 13 reverse primers for J beta segments. Synthetic control templates were spiked into each sample at limiting dilution to estimate reads per starting template. Sequencing produced 87 bp reads on the Illumina HiSeq System. The published analysis was carried out like this. PCR and sequencing errors were removed by merging closely related sequences with a nearest neighbor algorithm. TCR overlap was defined as the percentage of unique tumor TCR beta sequences that were also found in the peripheral blood of the same patient. Held by TCRdb, this immuneACCESS table contains in-frame sequences only and omits some clones. Under half of the omission traces to an unresolved V gene where checked; the cause of the rest is unknown. V and J calls and clone size are given by that table; D and trimming were obtained from the DNA. The sample table contains approximately 50,000 clones; only one count was recorded for approximately 87% of them. Together, the top ten hold roughly 9% of the sample.

The label giving this sample's time point can be read as: after dendritic cell vaccination, including at tumor progression/relapse. Selection of patients required sufficient residual fresh-frozen tumor tissue and over two years of available survival data. Molecular status otherwise varied across the glioblastoma patients, but none of them carried an isocitrate dehydrogenase mutation. PBMC were collected before vaccination, two weeks after the third vaccination, and at tumor progression if progression occurred. The Qiagen DNeasy Blood extraction Kit was used for extraction of genomic DNA. V and J are truncated by 1 base and 0 bases respectively, leaving an intervening sequence of 8 bases. The CDR3, from cysteine to phenylalanine, totals 15 residues. Only CDR3 DNA remains: 45 bases, in frame from the first base. Per the germline V gene (reference sequence), SGHNT is the CDR1 and YYREEE is the CDR2.

Sequenced here: blood, sampled after dendritic cell vaccination. The source is a human donor with glioblastoma. The chain uses TRBV5-4 and TRBJ1-3, with the D segment identity uncertain. This receptor has the CDR3 CASSLSGSSGNTIYF. Here is the DNA: TGTGCCAGCAGCTTGAGTGGCAGCTCTGGAAACACCATATATTTT.